Listed below are T cell receptor beta chains from one sample, sequenced in a study of shared clonotypes between healthy human individuals. This table comes from immunoSEQ multiplex PCR, and its TCRdb copy is limited to in-frame clones, with some not included. In the table there are hundreds of thousands of clones, over 90% of which are singletons. The sequencing sample was made of naive CD8+ T cells sorted from blood. Source of these receptors: a young man in good health. Each CDR3 is given with its conserved first and last residue. The D gene is left open where the match is weak. Clone size is shown for a subset of rows, as once, few, many or a class of expanded clone.

abundance	d_gene	j_gene	v_gene	CDR3nt	CDR3aa
once	NA	TRBJ2-1	TRBV9	TGTGCCAGCAGCGTAGAAGAAGGTGAGCAGTTCTTC	CASSVEEGEQFF
NA	NA	TRBJ2-5	TRBV5-6	TGTGCCAGCAGCATCTTAGCGGACGTACGTCAAGAGACCCAGTACTTC	CASSILADVRQETQYF
NA	NA	TRBJ2-1	TRBV27	TGTGCCAGCAGTTCCCCTGGGAACAATGAGCAGTTCTTC	CASSSPGNNEQFF
NA	TRBD2	TRBJ2-2	TRBV9	TGTGCCAGCAGCGTGAGCCTAGCGGGAGGTAACACCGGGGAGCTGTTTTTT	CASSVSLAGGNTGELFF
NA	NA	TRBJ1-1	TRBV7-9	TGTGCCGGAACTTTGGACACCCTGAACACTGAAGCTTTCTTT	CAGTLDTLNTEAFF
NA	TRBD2	TRBJ2-7	TRBV7-6	TGTGCCAGCAGCTCGATAGGGACTAGCGAGACCTACGAGCAGTACTTC	CASSSIGTSETYEQYF
NA	TRBD2	TRBJ2-7	TRBV29-1	TGCAGCGTCATTACCGGGACTAGCGGGAGGAGCTCCTACGAGCAGTACTTC	CSVITGTSGRSSYEQYF
NA	TRBD1	TRBJ2-7	TRBV6-5	TGTGCCAGCAGTTACGGGACAGGGGGGGAGGAGCAGTACTTC	CASSYGTGGEEQYF
NA	NA	TRBJ2-7	TRBV6-6	TGTGCCAGCAGCCTAACCGCTAGCTTGAGCTCCTACGAGCAGTACTTC	CASSLTASLSSYEQYF
NA	TRBD1	TRBJ2-2	TRBV10-2	TGCGCCAGCAGTGAGTTGGGACAGGGGCCGTTTTTT	CASSELGQGPFF
NA	NA	TRBJ2-3	TRBV27	TGTGCCAGCAGTTTGCTCGCTAGCACAGATACGCAGTATTTT	CASSLLASTDTQYF
NA	NA	TRBJ2-5	TRBV7-9	TGTGCCAGCAGTTGGACACGGGAATGGGAGACCCAGTACTTC	CASSWTREWETQYF
NA	TRBD2	TRBJ2-1	TRBV5-8	TGTGCCAGCAGCAACGGGGTAGCGGGATGGAATGAGCAGTTCTTC	CASSNGVAGWNEQFF
NA	TRBD1	TRBJ2-7	TRBV13	TGTGCCAGCAGCTTTTCCGGACAGGGGTCCTACGAGCAGTACTTC	CASSFSGQGSYEQYF
NA	TRBD1	TRBJ2-7	TRBV2	TGTGCCAGCAGTGGTCTACCGGGACAGGGGCCTCGCTACGAGCAGTACTTC	CASSGLPGQGPRYEQYF
NA	NA	TRBJ2-5	TRBV27	TGTGCCAGCAGTTCCCTCGGGAAGACCCAGTACTTC	CASSSLGKTQYF
once	NA	TRBJ1-2	TRBV6-5	TGTGCCAGCAGTTACTCCGGGACGTCCTATGGCTACACCTTC	CASSYSGTSYGYTF
NA	NA	TRBJ2-7	TRBV7-6	TGTGCCAGCAGCCAAGGGGAGTCCTACGAGCAGTACTTC	CASSQGESYEQYF